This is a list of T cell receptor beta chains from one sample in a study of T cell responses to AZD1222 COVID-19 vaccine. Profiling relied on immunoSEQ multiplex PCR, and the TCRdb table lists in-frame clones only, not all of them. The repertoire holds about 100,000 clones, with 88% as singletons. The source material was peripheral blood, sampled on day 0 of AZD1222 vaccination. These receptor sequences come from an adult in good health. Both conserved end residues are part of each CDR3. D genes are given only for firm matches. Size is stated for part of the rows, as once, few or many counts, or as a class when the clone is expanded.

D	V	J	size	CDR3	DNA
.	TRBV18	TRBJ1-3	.	CASSPESGGNTIYF	TGTGCCAGCTCACCAGAATCGGGAGGAAACACCATATATTTT
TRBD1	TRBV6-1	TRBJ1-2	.	CASSEATIGQGLYGYTF	TGTGCCAGCAGTGAAGCTACCATAGGACAGGGCCTTTATGGCTACACCTTC
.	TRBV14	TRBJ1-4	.	CASSSWDKQTNEKLFF	TGTGCCAGCAGCAGTTGGGACAAACAAACTAATGAAAAACTGTTTTTT
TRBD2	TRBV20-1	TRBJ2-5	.	CSASDPGGGHQETQYF	TGCAGTGCTAGTGATCCGGGCGGGGGACACCAAGAGACCCAGTACTTC
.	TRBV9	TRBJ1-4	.	CASSPPLGGNEKLFF	TGTGCCAGCAGCCCACCCCTGGGAGGGAATGAAAAACTGTTTTTT
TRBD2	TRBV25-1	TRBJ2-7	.	CASSEGGEGSYEQYF	TGTGCCAGCAGTGAGGGGGGGGAGGGGTCCTACGAGCAGTACTTC
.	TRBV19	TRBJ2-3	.	CASSIRDTQYF	TGTGCCAGTAGTATAAGAGATACGCAGTATTTT
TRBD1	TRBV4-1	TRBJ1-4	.	CASSLTGGSGEKLFF	TGCGCCAGCAGCCTAACAGGGGGTTCGGGTGAAAAACTGTTTTTT
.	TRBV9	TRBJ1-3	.	CASSVEVRAGNTIYF	TGTGCCAGCAGCGTAGAGGTCAGGGCTGGAAACACCATATATTTT
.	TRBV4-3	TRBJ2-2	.	CASSQVWQVRNGELFF	TGCGCCAGCAGCCAAGTGTGGCAGGTTAGGAACGGGGAGCTGTTTTTT
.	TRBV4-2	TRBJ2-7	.	CASSHGKSYEQYF	TGTGCCAGCAGCCATGGGAAATCCTACGAGCAGTACTTC
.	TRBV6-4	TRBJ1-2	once	CASSHPNRDGYTF	TGTGCCAGCAGCCACCCCAACAGGGATGGCTACACCTTC
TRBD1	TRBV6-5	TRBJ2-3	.	CASSSPGQGTDTQYF	TGTGCCAGCAGTTCGCCGGGACAGGGGACTGATACGCAGTATTTT
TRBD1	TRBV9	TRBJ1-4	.	CASSGQGAVANEKLFF	TGTGCCAGCAGCGGGCAGGGGGCTGTAGCTAATGAAAAACTGTTTTTT
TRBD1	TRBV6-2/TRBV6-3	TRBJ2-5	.	CASSTPPQGKETQYF	TGTGCCAGCAGTACGCCGCCACAGGGGAAAGAGACCCAGTACTTC
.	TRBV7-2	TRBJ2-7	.	CASSSLGRSYEQYF	TGTGCCAGCAGCTCCCTGGGAAGGTCCTACGAGCAGTACTTC
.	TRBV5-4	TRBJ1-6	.	CASSLRVSDNSPLHF	TGTGCCAGCAGCTTGAGGGTTAGTGATAATTCACCCCTCCACTTT
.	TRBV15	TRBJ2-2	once	CATTSTITNTGELFF	TGTGCCACTACGTCCACGATAACGAACACCGGGGAGCTGTTTTTT
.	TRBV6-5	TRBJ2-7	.	CASSYASGEYEQYF	TGTGCCAGCAGTTACGCTTCGGGGGAGTACGAGCAGTACTTC
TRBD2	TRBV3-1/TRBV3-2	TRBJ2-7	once	CASAKREGLF	TGTGCCAGCGCTAAGCGGGAGGGCCTCTTC
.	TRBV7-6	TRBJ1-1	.	CASSSPGEPEAFF	TGTGCCAGCAGCTCCCCTGGAGAGCCAGAAGCTTTCTTT
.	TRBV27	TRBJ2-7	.	CASSLSIFPRNEQYF	TGTGCCAGCAGTTTATCGATATTCCCCAGAAACGAGCAGTACTTC
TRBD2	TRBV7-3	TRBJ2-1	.	CASSLLGLAGENNEQFF	TGTGCCAGCAGCTTACTGGGACTAGCGGGAGAAAACAATGAGCAGTTCTTC